This TCR beta chain was documented in a study of T-cell memory formation after mild COVID-19. One entry per CDR3 protein, called by TCRdb with MiXCR from the 5' RACE reads. The sample gives some 450,000 distinct CDR3 sequences, around 18% of which show up once; around 8% is in the top ten. This clonotype was obtained from an adult woman who had mild COVID-19 (a few samples of this study predate the infection). Cell type and time point are not known. The sequencing input was PBMCs or a T cell subset sorted from them (not recorded which).

The DNA for the CDR3 is TGTGCCAGCAGCTCCTCACTAGCCGCTGAGCAGTTCTTC. Protein product: CASSSSLAAEQFF. The V call is TRBV7-3, the J call TRBJ2-1; weak D call: TRBD2 (6 bases). The CDR3 totals 13 residues. Germline values: CDR1 SGHTA, CDR2 FQGTGA. Trimming removed 4 bases from V and 9 bases from J, with 13 bases in between.